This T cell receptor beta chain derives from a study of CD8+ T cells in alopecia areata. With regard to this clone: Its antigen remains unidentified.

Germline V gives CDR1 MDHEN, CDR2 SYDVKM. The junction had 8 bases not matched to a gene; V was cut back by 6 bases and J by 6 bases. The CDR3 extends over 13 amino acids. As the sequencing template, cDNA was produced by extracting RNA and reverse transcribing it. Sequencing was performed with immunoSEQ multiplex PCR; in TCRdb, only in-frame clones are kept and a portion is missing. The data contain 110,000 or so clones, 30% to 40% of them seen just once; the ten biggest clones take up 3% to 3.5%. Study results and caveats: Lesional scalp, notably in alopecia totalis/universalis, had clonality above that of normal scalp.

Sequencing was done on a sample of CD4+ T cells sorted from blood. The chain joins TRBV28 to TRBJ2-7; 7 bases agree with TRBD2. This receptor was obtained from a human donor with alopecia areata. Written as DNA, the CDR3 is TGTGCCAGCAGAACCTCGGGACTAATCGAGCAGTACTTC. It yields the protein CASRTSGLIEQYF.